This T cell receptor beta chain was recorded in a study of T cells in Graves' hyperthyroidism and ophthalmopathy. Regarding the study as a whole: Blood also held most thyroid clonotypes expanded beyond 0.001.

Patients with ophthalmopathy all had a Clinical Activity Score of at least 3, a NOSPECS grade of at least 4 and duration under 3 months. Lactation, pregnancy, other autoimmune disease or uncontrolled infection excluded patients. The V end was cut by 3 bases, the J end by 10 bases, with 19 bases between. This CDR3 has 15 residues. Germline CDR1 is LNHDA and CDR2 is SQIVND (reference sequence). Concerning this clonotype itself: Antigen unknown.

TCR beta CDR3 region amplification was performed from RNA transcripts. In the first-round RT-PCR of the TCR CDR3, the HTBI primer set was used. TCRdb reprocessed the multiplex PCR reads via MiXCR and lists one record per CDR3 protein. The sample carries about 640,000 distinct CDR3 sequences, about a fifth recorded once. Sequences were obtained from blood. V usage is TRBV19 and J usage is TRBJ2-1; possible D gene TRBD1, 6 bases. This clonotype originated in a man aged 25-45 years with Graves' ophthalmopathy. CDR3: CASSITVRAGEEQFF. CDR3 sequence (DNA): TGTGCCAGTAGTATTACAGTTCGGGCAGGGGAAGAGCAGTTCTTC. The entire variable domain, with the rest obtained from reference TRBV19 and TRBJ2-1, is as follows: DGGITQSPKYLFRKEGQNVTLSCEQNLNHDAMYWYRQDPGQGLRLIYYSQIVNDFQKGDIAEGYSVSREKKESFPLTVTSAQKNPTAFYLCASSITVRAGEEQFFGPGTRLTVL.